This T cell receptor (beta chain) was identified during a study of sequential checkpoint blockade in melanoma (dated by TCRdb to between 2017 and 2020). Study-wide context: Patients were assigned by 1:1 randomization to either first-line nivolumab followed by ipilimumab (arm A) or ipilimumab followed by nivolumab (arm B). Both trial sequences were followed by maintenance nivolumab. The research as a whole found: The response-prediction model combining TCR metrics and mutation burden needs validation in larger, independent patient cohorts.

CDR1 and CDR2 are read off the germline V gene (reference sequence) as SGHNT and YYREEE. The CDR3, from cysteine to phenylalanine, totals 15 residues. Of the read, only the CDR3 DNA is kept; its 45 bases are in frame from base 1. V is trimmed back by 3 bases and J by 3 bases, and the junction contains 7 bases that no gene match accounts for. The immunoSEQ Assay was used to immunosequence TCRbeta CDR3 regions from genomic DNA. Before high-throughput sequencing, the genomic DNA was amplified using bias-controlled multiplex PCR. Per the original workflow: To quantify the absolute abundance of each unique TCRbeta CDR3 region, the sequences were collapsed and filtered. Clonality, defined as 1 minus Pielou's evenness, was calculated using only productive rearrangements. A previously published method was used to identify clones whose frequencies were significantly greater in on-treatment samples than in baseline samples. The clones in this table, taken by TCRdb from immuneACCESS, are in-frame only. Not every clone is retained; where verified, under half of the shortfall comes from an unresolved V gene, and the cause of the rest is unknown. V and J calls and clone size follow that table, whereas D and trimming were derived from the DNA. This sample comprises some 17,000 clones, around two thirds of them detected only once. The leading ten clones occupy approximately 20% of the sample.

This clone has only one observation. It has no known antigen specificity. No base-level quality is on record; no much larger clone is a single base apart. This specimen's treatment or condition label, interpreted: randomized to nivolumab then ipilimumab (arm A) or the reverse (arm B). None of the trial patients had been given prior DNA-damaging chemotherapy. On a FACS Aria II flow cytometer, live CD3+CD8+ cells that were negative for CD19 and CD56 were sorted from thawed PBMCs. Samples came from patients with melanoma in CheckMate 064, a randomized, open-label phase II trial of sequential checkpoint blockade. Peripheral blood mononuclear cells were collected by leukapheresis, purified using Ficoll-Paque, and frozen in human serum containing roughly 10% DMSO. Immediately after sorting, the purity of sorted blood CD3+CD8+ cells was verified to be >95%, after which DNA was extracted.

The material was CD8+ T cells sorted from blood (inferred from file names), obtained from a patient given nivolumab and ipilimumab in sequence. This TCR was recovered from a human donor with melanoma. Recombination connected TRBV5-4 to TRBJ2-3; the central 7 bases match TRBD1. The CDR3 protein sequence reads: CASSSRGLGTDTQYF. In nucleotide form, the sequence is TGTGCCAGCAGCTCCAGGGGGTTGGGTACAGATACGCAGTATTTT.